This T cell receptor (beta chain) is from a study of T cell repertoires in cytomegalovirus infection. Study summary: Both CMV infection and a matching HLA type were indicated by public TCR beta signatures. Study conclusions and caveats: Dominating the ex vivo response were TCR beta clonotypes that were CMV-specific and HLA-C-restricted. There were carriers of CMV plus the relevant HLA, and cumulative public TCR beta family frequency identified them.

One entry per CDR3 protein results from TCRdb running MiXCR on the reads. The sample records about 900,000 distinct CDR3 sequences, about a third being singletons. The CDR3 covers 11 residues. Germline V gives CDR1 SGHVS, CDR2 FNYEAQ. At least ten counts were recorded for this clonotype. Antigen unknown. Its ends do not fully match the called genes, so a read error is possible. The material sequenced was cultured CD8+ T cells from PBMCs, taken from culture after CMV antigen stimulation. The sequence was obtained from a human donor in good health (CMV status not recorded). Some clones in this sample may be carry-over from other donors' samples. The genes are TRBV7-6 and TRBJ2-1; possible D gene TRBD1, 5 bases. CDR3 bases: TGTGCTAGCAGCTCAGGGCGTGAGCAGTTCTTC. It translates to CASSSGREQFF.